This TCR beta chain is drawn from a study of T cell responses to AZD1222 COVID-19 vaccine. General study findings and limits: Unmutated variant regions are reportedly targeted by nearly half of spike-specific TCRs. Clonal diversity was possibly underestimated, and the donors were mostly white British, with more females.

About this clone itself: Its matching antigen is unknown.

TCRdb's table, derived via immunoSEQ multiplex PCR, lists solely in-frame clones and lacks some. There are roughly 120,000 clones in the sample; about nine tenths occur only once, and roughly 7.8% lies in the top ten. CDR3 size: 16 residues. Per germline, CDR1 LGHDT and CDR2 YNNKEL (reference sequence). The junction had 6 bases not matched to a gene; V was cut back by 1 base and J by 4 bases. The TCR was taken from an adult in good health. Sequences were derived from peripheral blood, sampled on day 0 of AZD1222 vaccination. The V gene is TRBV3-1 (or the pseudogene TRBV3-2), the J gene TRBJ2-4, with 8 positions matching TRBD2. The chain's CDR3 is CASSQGSSGEKNIQYF. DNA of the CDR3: TGTGCCAGCAGCCAAGGTAGTAGCGGGGAAAAAAACATTCAGTACTTC.